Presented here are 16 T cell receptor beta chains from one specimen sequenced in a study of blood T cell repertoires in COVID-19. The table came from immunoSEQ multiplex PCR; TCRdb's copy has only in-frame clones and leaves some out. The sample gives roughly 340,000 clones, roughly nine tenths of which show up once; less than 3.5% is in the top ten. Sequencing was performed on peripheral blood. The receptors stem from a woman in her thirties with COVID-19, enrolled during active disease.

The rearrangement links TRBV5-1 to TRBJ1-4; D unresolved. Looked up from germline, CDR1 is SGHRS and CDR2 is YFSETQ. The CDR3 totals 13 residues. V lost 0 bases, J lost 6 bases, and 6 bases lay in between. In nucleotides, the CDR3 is TGCGCCAGCAGCTTGGACAAACATGAAAAACTGTTTTTT. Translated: CASSLDKHEKLFF. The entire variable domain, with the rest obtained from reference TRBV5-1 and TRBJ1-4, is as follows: KAGVTQTPRYLIKTRGQQVTLSCSPISGHRSVSWYQQTPGQGLQFLFEYFSETQRNKGNFPGRFSGRQFSNSRSEMNVSTLELGDSALYLCASSLDKHEKLFFGSGTQLSVL.

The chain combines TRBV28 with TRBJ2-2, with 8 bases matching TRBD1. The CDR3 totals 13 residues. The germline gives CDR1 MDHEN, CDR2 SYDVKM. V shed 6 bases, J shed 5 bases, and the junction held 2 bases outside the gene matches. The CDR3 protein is CASRRQGTGELFF. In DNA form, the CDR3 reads TGTGCCAGCAGACGACAGGGGACCGGGGAGCTGTTTTTT.

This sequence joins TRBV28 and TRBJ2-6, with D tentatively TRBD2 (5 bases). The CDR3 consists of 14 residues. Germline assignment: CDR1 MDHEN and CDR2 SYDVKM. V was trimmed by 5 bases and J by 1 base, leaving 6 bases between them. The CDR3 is CASSGLSGANVLTF. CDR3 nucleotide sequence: TGTGCCAGCAGTGGACTTTCTGGGGCCAACGTCCTGACTTTC.

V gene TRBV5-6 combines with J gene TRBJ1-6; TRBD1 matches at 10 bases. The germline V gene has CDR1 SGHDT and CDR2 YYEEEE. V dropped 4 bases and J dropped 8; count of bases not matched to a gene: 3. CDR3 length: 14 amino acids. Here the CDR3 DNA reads TGTGCCAGCAGCCGACAGGGGGCTTATTCACCCCTCCACTTT. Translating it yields CASSRQGAYSPLHF.

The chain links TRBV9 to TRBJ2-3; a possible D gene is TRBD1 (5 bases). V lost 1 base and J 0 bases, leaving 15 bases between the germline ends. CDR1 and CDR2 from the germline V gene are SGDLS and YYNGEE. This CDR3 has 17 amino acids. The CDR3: CASSVPPRGVSTDTQYF. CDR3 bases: TGTGCCAGCAGCGTACCCCCTAGGGGTGTAAGCACAGATACGCAGTATTTT.

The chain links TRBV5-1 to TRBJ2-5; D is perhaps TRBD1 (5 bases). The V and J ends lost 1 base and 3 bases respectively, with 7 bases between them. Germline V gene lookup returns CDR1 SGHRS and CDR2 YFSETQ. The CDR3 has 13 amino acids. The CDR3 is CASSLPREETQYF. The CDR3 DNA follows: TGCGCCAGCAGCTTGCCCAGGGAAGAGACCCAGTACTTC.

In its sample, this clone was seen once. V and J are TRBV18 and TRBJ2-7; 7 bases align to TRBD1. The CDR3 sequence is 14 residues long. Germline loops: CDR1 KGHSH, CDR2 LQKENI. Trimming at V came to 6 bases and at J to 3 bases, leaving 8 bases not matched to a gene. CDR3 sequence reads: CASSPLQGVYEQYF. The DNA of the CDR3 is TGTGCCAGCTCGCCCCTCCAGGGGGTCTACGAGCAGTACTTC.

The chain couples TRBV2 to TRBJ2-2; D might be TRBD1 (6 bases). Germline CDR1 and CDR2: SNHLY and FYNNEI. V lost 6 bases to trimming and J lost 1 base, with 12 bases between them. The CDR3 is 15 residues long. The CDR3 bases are TGTGCCAGCAGGGGATGGGGGCGGAACACCGGGGAGCTGTTTTTT. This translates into CASRGWGRNTGELFF.

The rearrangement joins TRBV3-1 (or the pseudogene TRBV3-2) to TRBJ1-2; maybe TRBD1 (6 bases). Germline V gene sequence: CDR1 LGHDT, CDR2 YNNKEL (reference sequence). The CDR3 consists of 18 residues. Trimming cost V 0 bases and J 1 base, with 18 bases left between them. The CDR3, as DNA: TGTGCCAGCAGCCAAGATCAGGACCGGGACACCCTTAACTATGGCTACACCTTC. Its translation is CASSQDQDRDTLNYGYTF.

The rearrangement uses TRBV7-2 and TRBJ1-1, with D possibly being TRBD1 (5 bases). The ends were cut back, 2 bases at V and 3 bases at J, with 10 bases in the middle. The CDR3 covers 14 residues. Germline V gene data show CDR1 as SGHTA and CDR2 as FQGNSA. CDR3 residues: CASSLRGRDTEAFF. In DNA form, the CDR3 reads TGTGCCAGCAGCTTAAGGGGTCGGGACACTGAAGCTTTCTTT.

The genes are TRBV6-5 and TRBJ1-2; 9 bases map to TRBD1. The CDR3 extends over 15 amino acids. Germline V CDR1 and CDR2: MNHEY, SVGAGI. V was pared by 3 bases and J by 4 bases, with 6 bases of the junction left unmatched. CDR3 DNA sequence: TGTGCCAGCAGTTATACAGGGGGCTACCCCTATGGCTACACCTTC. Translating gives CASSYTGGYPYGYTF.

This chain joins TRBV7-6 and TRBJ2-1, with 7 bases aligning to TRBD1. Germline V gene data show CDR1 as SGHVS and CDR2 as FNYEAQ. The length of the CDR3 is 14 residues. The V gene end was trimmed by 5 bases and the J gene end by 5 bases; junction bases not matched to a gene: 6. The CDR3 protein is CASSPRQGNNEQFF. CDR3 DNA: TGTGCCAGCAGCCCTCGACAGGGAAACAATGAGCAGTTCTTC.

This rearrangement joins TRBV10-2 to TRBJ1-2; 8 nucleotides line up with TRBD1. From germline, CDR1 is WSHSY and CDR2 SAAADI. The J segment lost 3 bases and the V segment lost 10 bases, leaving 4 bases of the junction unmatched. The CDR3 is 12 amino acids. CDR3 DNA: TGCGCCACCAAGGACAGGGACTATGGCTACACCTTC. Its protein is CATKDRDYGYTF.

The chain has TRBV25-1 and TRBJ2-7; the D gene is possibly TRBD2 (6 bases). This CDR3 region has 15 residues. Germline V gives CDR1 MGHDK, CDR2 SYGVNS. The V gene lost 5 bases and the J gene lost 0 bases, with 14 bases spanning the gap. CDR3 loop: CASSRPDGSSYEQYF. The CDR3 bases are TGTGCCAGCAGTCGTCCGGACGGGAGCTCCTACGAGCAGTACTTC.

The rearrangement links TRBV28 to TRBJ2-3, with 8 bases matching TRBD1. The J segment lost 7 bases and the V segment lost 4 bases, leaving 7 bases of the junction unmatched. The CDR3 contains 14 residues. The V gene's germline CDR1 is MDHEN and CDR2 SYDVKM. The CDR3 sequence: CASSSVRGRNTQYF. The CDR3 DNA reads TGTGCCAGCAGTTCAGTCAGGGGGCGGAATACGCAGTATTTT.

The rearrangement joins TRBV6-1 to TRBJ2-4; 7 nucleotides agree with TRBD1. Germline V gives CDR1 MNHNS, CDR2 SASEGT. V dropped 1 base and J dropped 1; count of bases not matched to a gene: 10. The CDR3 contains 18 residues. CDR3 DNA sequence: TGTGCCAGCAGTGAAGTGTTGCAGGGGGAAGTGGCCAAAAACATTCAGTACTTC. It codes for CASSEVLQGEVAKNIQYF.